This TCR beta chain was captured in a study of siplizumab effects on memory and regulatory T cells. The assay covered 95,000 to 100,000 TCR templates per sample. Here immunoSEQ multiplex PCR was the method, and the copy in TCRdb shows in-frame clones only, minus some. The sample contains 120,000 or so clones, around nine tenths of which appear only once. CDR1 and CDR2 (germline): SNHLY, FYNNEI. The CDR3 has 15 amino acids. Trimming removed 6 bases from V and 2 bases from J; junction bases left unmatched: 7. A remark on this clone: Its antigen remains unidentified.

Study outcomes and limitations: Tracing alloreactive clones into unstimulated subsets worked for only a minor fraction of them. Confirmation was lacking for the suppressive function of proliferating Tregs derived from siplizumab cultures. The apparent diversity of naive T cells exceeded that of memory cells, and naive T cells seemed to make a major contribution to the alloresponse.

V gene TRBV2 combines with J gene TRBJ2-4; 7 bases map to TRBD1. The clonotype was recovered from a human donor in good health. The sample consisted of CD4+ T cells sorted from blood. The CDR3 sequence: CASREQGLPKNIQYF. The CDR3 DNA is TGTGCCAGCAGAGAACAGGGGTTGCCCAAAAACATTCAGTACTTC.